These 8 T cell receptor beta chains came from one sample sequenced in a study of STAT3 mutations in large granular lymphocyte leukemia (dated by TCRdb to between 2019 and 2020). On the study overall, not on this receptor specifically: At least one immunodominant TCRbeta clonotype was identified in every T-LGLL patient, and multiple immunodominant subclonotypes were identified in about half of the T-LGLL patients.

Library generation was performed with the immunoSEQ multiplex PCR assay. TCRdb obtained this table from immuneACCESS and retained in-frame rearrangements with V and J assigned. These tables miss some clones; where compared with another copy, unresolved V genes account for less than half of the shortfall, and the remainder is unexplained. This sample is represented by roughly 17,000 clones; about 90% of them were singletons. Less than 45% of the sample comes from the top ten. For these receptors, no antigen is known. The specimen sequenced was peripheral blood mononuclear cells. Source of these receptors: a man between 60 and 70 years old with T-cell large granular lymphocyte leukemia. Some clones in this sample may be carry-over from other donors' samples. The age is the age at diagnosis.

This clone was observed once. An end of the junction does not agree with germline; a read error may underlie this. In nucleotides, the CDR3 is TGCAGCGTTGATGGGACAGAAGGGTACCCCTTC. It codes for CSVDGTEGYPF. The rearrangement joins TRBV29-1 to TRBJ1-2; 7 bases align to TRBD1. The CDR3 consists of 11 residues. Per germline, CDR1 SQVTM and CDR2 ANQGSEA.

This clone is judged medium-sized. This CDR3 reads CASSLGRGQAFRWKQYF. The CDR3 coding sequence is TGTGCCAGCAGCTTAGGACGAGGACAGGCCTTCCGTTGGAAGCAGTACTTC. V is TRBV7-9 and J is TRBJ2-7; 7 bases align to TRBD1. Per germline, CDR1 SEHNR and CDR2 FQNEAQ (reference sequence). The CDR3 totals 17 residues. With V trimmed by 1 base and J by 8 bases, 17 bases remained unmatched.

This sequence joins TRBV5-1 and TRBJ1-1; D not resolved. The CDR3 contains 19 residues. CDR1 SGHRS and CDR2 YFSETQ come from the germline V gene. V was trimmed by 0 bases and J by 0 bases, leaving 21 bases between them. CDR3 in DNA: TGCGCCAGCAGCTTGGCGGGTCTGGGCTTCTTATCCATGAACACTGAAGCTTTCTTT. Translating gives CASSLAGLGFLSMNTEAFF.

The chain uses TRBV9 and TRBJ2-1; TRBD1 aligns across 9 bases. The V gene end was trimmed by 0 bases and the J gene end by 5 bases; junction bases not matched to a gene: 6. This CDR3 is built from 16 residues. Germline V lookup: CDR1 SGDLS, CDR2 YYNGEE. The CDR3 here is CASSVGVGQGNNEQFF. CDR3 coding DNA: TGTGCCAGCAGCGTAGGGGTTGGACAGGGGAACAATGAGCAGTTCTTC.

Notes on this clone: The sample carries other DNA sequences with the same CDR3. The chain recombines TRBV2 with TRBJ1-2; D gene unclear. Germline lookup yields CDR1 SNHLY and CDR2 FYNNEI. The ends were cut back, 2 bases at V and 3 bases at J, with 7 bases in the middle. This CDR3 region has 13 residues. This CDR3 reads CASSENRDYGYTF. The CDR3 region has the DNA TGTGCCAGCAGTGAAAACAGAGACTATGGCTACACCTTC. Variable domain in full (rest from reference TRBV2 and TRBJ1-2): EPEVTQTPSHQVTQMGQEVILRCVPISNHLYFYWYRQILGQKVEFLVSFYNNEISEKSEIFDDQFSVERPDGSNFTLKIRSTKLEDSAMYFCASSENRDYGYTFGSGTRLTVV.

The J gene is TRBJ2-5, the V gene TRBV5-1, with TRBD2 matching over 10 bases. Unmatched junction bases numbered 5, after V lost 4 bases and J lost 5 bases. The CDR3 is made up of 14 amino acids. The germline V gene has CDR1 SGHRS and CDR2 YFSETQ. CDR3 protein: CASSMLAGGETQYF. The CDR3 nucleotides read TGCGCCAGCAGCATGTTAGCGGGAGGTGAGACCCAGTACTTC.

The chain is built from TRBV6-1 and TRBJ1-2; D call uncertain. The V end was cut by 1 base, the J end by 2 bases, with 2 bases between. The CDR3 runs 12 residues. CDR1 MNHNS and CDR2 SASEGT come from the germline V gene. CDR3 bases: TGTGCCAGCAGTGAAGGCAACTATGGCTACACCTTC. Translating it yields CASSEGNYGYTF.

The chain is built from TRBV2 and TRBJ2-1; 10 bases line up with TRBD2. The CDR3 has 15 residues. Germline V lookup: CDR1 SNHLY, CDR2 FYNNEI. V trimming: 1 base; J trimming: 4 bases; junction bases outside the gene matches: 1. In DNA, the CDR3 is TGTGCCAGCAGTGAAGGACTAGCGGGTTACAATGAGCAGTTCTTC. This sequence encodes CASSEGLAGYNEQFF.